The present T cell receptor beta chain was sequenced within a study of T cell repertoires in cytomegalovirus infection. This clonotype came up many times. MiXCR was run by TCRdb on the reads, yielding one entry per CDR3 protein. The data show 560,000 or so distinct CDR3 sequences, approximately 16% seen once. The CDR3 consists of 14 residues. Germline V lookup: CDR1 SNHLY, CDR2 FYNNEI. V shed 3 bases and J shed 11 bases, with 14 bases lying between them. The chain links TRBV2 to TRBJ1-6; D not certain. The origin of this receptor is a human donor in good health (CMV status not recorded). Some clones in this sample may be carry-over from other donors' samples. The sample taken for sequencing was CD8+ T cells from PBMCs. CDR3 nucleotides: TGTGCCAGCAGTGATCCGGATTCGGTAGCACCCCTCCACTTT. Translation: CASSDPDSVAPLHF.